The TCR beta chain described here comes from a study of T cell changes during pregnancy in multiple sclerosis (dated by TCRdb to between 2018 and 2020). Notes on the research overall: The study looked at changes in the T cell repertoire across pregnancy in women with multiple sclerosis.

Details on this clone: No cognate antigen has been identified for it. No clone much larger than this one lies a single base away; base qualities are absent.

V gives up 4 bases and J gives up 0 bases, and the segment between their germline ends measures 13 bases. The germline V gene encodes CDR1 LGHNA and CDR2 YNFKEQ. The CDR3, from cysteine to phenylalanine, totals 16 residues. Kept here is only the CDR3 DNA, which spans 48 bases and is read in frame from base 1. The library relied on the immunoSEQ multiplex PCR assay. The clones in this table, taken by TCRdb from immuneACCESS, are in-frame only. Not every clone is retained; where verified, under half of the shortfall comes from an unresolved V gene, and the cause of the rest is unknown. The sample table contains some 55,000 clones; only one count was recorded for 80% to 90% of them. The top ten clonotypes cover roughly 5.2% of the sample.

The chain uses TRBV4-2 and TRBJ2-4; the D match is possibly TRBD1 or TRBD2, with 6 bases aligned in each. The sequenced sample was peripheral blood from another person, used as feeder cells. This TCR was sampled from a human donor whose cells served as feeder cells for cultures in a pregnancy study. The sequenced DNA: TGTGCCAGCAGCCCCTTACAGGGACTAGCCAAAAACATTCAGTACTTC. This translates into CASSPLQGLAKNIQYF.